This TCR beta chain is from a study of blood T cell repertoires in COVID-19. Across the study: From T cells, B-cell-depleted T cells, or PBMCs came the material, which was cDNA or gDNA.

Original data processing: Nucleated cell counts were estimated from reference gene primer amplification. Some clones are missing from TCRdb's copy, which holds only in-frame ones; the method was immunoSEQ multiplex PCR. The V and J calls and the clone size are those of that table, but D and trimming were determined from the DNA. The table lists hundreds of thousands of clones, 75% to 95% of them singletons. The V gene lost 0 bases and the J gene lost 7 bases, with 13 bases spanning the gap. The CDR3 has 14 amino acids. CDR1 is SGHNT and CDR2 is YENEEA in the germline V gene. The sample taken for sequencing was PBMCs or T cells enriched from blood (not recorded which). The receptor comes from a woman younger than 30 who had recovered from COVID-19. The chain joins TRBV11-3 to TRBJ2-7, with D perhaps TRBD1 (6 bases). CDR3 sequence reads: CASSLEGTSGEQYF. The CDR3 nucleotides read TGTGCCAGCAGCTTAGAGGGGACATCGGGGGAGCAGTACTTC.